This TCR beta chain derives from a study of blood T cell repertoires in COVID-19. In the authors' workflow: Reference gene primer amplification gave estimated nucleated cell counts. Assay used: immunoSEQ multiplex PCR; TCRdb lists only in-frame clones, some missing. V, J and clone size are taken as reported in that table, and D and trimming were inferred from the DNA itself. The sample carries about 100,000 clones, roughly 80% recorded once. CDR3 size: 15 residues. Germline V gene lookup returns CDR1 MNHEY and CDR2 SVGAGI. V lost 0 bases and J lost 7; bases outside the gene matches: 8. The TCR sequence derives from a woman in her sixties or seventies with acute or convalescent COVID-19. Source material: peripheral blood. V gene TRBV6-5 combines with J gene TRBJ1-2, with 7 bases that match TRBD1. CDR3 sequence reads: CASSYSRRGGSGYTF. The CDR3 nucleotides read TGTGCCAGCAGTTACTCGAGACGAGGGGGCAGTGGCTACACCTTC.